Following are 15 T cell receptor beta chains from one sample sequenced in a study of cytomegalovirus exposure and HLA in healthy donors. 13 Jbeta primers and 60 Vbeta primers were used for the PCR. Here immunoSEQ multiplex PCR was the method, and the copy in TCRdb shows in-frame clones only, minus some. The data contain a few hundred thousand clones, approximately 80% of them singletons. The sample was PBMCs. The receptors originated from a woman aged 30 to 39 in good health and CMV-seronegative.

This clone has only one observation. This rearrangement joins TRBV5-4 to TRBJ2-3; 7 nucleotides align to TRBD1. The CDR3 contains 14 residues. V was pared by 4 bases and J by 14 bases, with 16 bases of the junction left unmatched. Germline CDR1 is SGHNT and CDR2 is YYREEE (reference sequence). DNA for the CDR3: TGTGCCAGCAGCAACCCAGTGGACAGGATGGTGCCGTATTTT. Translation gives CASSNPVDRMVPYF.

Details on this clone: Other nucleotide sequences from this sample produce the same CDR3. The chain links TRBV6-5 to TRBJ1-1; weak D call: TRBD1 (6 bases). The CDR3 is made up of 13 amino acids. CDR1 and CDR2 from the germline V gene are MNHEY and SVGAGI. Trimming removed 2 bases from V and 4 bases from J, with 8 bases in between. As DNA, the CDR3 is TGTGCCAGCAGTTACGGGGGCGGCACTGAAGCTTTCTTT. Its translation: CASSYGGGTEAFF.

This sequence joins TRBV6-1 and TRBJ1-6; 8 bases align to TRBD1. This CDR3 comprises 15 residues. Germline CDR1 and CDR2: MNHNS and SASEGT. V lost 8 bases, J lost 7 bases, and 10 bases stayed unmatched. The CDR3 protein is CASVSSGQVNSPLHF. CDR3 DNA: TGTGCCAGCGTCTCTTCGGGACAGGTGAATTCACCCCTCCACTTT.

The V and J genes are TRBV30 and TRBJ2-7, with D maybe TRBD1 (6 bases). V lost 0 bases and J lost 2, with 11 bases in between. This CDR3 is 14 amino acids long. CDR1 GTSNPN and CDR2 SVGIG come from the germline V gene (reference sequence). The chain's CDR3 is CAWSVYRVAYEQYF. The CDR3 DNA sequence: TGTGCCTGGAGTGTCTACAGGGTAGCCTACGAGCAGTACTTC.

The chain couples TRBV7-9 to TRBJ2-5, with TRBD2 as a possible D gene (5 bases). V was pared by 7 bases and J by 4 bases, with 22 bases between. The germline V gene encodes CDR1 SEHNR and CDR2 FQNEAQ (reference sequence). The CDR3 covers 16 residues. The CDR3: CASTPRNSGSAETQYF. The CDR3, as DNA: TGTGCCAGCACCCCCCGAAATTCGGGGTCCGCAGAGACCCAGTACTTC.

The chain combines TRBV5-1 with TRBJ2-1; 8 positions match TRBD2. With 5 bases clipped from V and 2 bases from J, the junction kept 3 bases outside the gene matches. The CDR3 has 14 amino acids. Looked up from germline, CDR1 is SGHRS and CDR2 is YFSETQ. The CDR3 sequence: CASRGGGPYNEQFF. CDR3 DNA: TGCGCCAGCAGAGGCGGGGGGCCCTACAATGAGCAGTTCTTC.

The chain carries TRBV14 and TRBJ2-4, with TRBD1 matching over 8 bases. CDR1 is SGHDN, CDR2 FVKESK, per germline. This CDR3 has 16 amino acids. V lost 3 bases and J lost 5; bases outside the gene matches: 9. The CDR3 region has the DNA TGTGCCAGCAGCCAGGCAGGGGGCTCCTCCCAAAACATTCAGTACTTC. This codes for CASSQAGGSSQNIQYF.

The chain combines TRBV9 with TRBJ2-5, with TRBD2 matching 10 bases. CDR1 is SGDLS and CDR2 is YYNGEE in the germline V gene. This CDR3 contains 18 residues. V lost 4 bases, J lost 0 bases, and 12 bases stayed unmatched. In nucleotides, the CDR3 is TGTGCCAGCAGCAGAACGGGACTAGCGAACCAGTACCAAGAGACCCAGTACTTC. Its protein product is CASSRTGLANQYQETQYF.

The CDR3 nucleotides read TGTGCCAGCAGCTTATCTGGGTCCGGGACAGCTACGGGAAATGAGCAGTTCTTC. It specifies CASSLSGSGTATGNEQFF. The chain combines TRBV7-3 with TRBJ2-1, with 7 bases lining up with TRBD1. The CDR3 is 18 residues long. The germline V gene encodes CDR1 SGHTA and CDR2 FQGTGA. V lost 2 bases to trimming and J lost 7 bases; unmatched junction nucleotides: 17.

The rearrangement links TRBV28 to TRBJ1-1, with 7 bases that match TRBD1. The CDR3 is 14 residues long. The junction had 8 bases not matched to a gene; V was cut back by 6 bases and J by 4 bases. Germline values: CDR1 MDHEN, CDR2 SYDVKM. CDR3 in DNA: TGTGCCAGCAGCCCCACAGGGGAGTTCACTGAAGCTTTCTTT. This gives the protein CASSPTGEFTEAFF.

The V and J genes are TRBV7-8 and TRBJ2-2; the match to TRBD2 covers 7 bases. The CDR3 has 14 amino acids. The germline V gene encodes CDR1 SGHVS and CDR2 FQNEAQ. The junction had 5 bases not matched to a gene; V was cut back by 5 bases and J by 5 bases. The DNA for the CDR3 is TGTGCCAGCAGCCAGAGGCGGGGGACCGGGGAGCTGTTTTTT. Its protein is CASSQRRGTGELFF.

The chain has TRBV6-5 and TRBJ2-7, with D possibly matching TRBD1 (6 bases). The V gene's germline CDR1 is MNHEY and CDR2 SVGAGI. Between the trimmed V and J ends, which lost 6 bases and 7 bases, there was a span of 13 bases. The CDR3 runs to 12 residues. DNA for the CDR3: TGTGCCAGCAGCCCGGACAGAGGGGAGCAGTACTTC. It codes for CASSPDRGEQYF.

The chain has TRBV4-2 and TRBJ2-7; TRBD1 agrees at 7 bases. J gave up 3 bases and V 0 bases, and 5 bases lay outside the gene matches. Germline CDR1 reads LGHNA; CDR2 reads YNFKEQ. This CDR3 is built from 15 residues. The CDR3: CASSQDRQGDYEQYF. CDR3 DNA: TGTGCCAGCAGCCAAGACCGACAGGGAGACTACGAGCAGTACTTC.

This chain connects TRBV2 to TRBJ2-5, with TRBD1 matching over 7 bases. Germline lookup yields CDR1 SNHLY and CDR2 FYNNEI. This CDR3 spans 14 amino acids. Trimming at V came to 0 bases and at J to 3 bases, leaving 1 base not matched to a gene. The DNA for the CDR3 is TGTGCCAGCAGTGAAGCGACAGGGAAAGAGACCCAGTACTTC. Translation gives CASSEATGKETQYF.

The chain carries TRBV11-2 and TRBJ2-7; D is perhaps TRBD2 (5 bases). Deletions cut 3 bases from V and 3 bases from J, with 12 bases between. Germline CDR1 reads SGHAT; CDR2 reads FQNNGV. This CDR3 has 14 residues. Here the CDR3 reads CASSFSSGVYEQYF. CDR3 bases: TGTGCCAGCAGCTTTTCGTCCGGGGTCTACGAGCAGTACTTC.